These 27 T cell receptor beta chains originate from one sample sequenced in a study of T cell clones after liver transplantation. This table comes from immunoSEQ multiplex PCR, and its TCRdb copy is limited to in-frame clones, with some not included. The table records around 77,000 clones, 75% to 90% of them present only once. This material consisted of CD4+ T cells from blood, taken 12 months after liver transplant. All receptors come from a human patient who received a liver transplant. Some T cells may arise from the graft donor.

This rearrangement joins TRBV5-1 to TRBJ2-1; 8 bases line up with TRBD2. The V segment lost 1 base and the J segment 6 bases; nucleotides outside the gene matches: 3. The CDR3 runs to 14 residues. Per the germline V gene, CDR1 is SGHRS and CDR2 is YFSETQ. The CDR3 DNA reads TGCGCCAGCAGCTTGACTAGCGGCAGCAATGAGCAGTTCTTC. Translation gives CASSLTSGSNEQFF.

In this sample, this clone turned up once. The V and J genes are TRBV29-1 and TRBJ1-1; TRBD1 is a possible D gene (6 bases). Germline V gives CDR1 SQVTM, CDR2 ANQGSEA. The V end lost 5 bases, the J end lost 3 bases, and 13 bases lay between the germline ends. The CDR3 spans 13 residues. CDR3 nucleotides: TGCAGCGTTTCGAAGACAGGTTACACTGAAGCTTTCTTT. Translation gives CSVSKTGYTEAFF.

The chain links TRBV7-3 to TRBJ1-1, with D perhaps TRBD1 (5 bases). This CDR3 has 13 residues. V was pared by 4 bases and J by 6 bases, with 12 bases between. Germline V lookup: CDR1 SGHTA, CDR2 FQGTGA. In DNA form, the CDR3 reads TGTGCCAGCAGCTCAGGGTTGGACGCTGAAGCTTTCTTT. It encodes CASSSGLDAEAFF.

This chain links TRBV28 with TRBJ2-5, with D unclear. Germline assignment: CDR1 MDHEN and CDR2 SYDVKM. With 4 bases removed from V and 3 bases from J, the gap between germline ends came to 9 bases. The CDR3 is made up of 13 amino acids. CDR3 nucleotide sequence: TGTGCCAGCAGTTGGACGGTAAAAGAGACCCAGTACTTC. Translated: CASSWTVKETQYF.

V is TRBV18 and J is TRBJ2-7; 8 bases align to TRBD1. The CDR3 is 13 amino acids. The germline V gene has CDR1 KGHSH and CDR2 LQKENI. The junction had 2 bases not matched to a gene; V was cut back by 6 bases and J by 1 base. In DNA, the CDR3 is TGTGCCAGCTCGACAGGGGTTTCCTACGAGCAGTACTTC. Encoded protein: CASSTGVSYEQYF.

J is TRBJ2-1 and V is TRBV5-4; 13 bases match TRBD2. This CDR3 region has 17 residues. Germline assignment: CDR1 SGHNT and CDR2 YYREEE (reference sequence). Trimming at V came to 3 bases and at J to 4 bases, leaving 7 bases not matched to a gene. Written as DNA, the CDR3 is TGTGCCAGCAGCTCGGGACTAGCGGGAATCGGGTACAATGAGCAGTTCTTC. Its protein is CASSSGLAGIGYNEQFF.

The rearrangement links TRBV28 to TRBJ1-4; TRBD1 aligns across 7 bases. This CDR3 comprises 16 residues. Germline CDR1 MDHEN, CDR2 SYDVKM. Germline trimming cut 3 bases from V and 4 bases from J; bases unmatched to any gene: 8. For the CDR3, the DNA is TGTGCCAGCAGTTTCCCCGCGGGGACAGTTAATGAAAAACTGTTTTTT. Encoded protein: CASSFPAGTVNEKLFF.

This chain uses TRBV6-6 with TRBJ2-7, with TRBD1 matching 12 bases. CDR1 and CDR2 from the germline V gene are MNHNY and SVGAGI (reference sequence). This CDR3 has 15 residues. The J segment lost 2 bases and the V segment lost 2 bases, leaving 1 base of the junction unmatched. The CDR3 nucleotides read TGTGCCAGCAGTTACCGGGACAGGGGGCCCTACGAGCAGTACTTC. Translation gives CASSYRDRGPYEQYF.

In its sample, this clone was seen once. The CDR3, as DNA: TGTGCCAGCCGCATGAGCGGAGGGCCCTCCTACAATGAGCAGTTCTTC. Residues: CASRMSGGPSYNEQFF. The gene calls are TRBV7-9 and TRBJ2-1; possible D gene TRBD2, 6 bases. Trimming left V 8 bases short and J 0 bases short, with 17 bases between. This CDR3 spans 16 amino acids. Per germline, CDR1 SEHNR and CDR2 FQNEAQ (reference sequence).

CDR3: CASSPQGGFSGNTIYF. DNA for the CDR3: TGTGCCAGCAGCCCCCAGGGGGGGTTCTCTGGAAACACCATATATTTT. The genes are TRBV7-6 and TRBJ1-3; TRBD1 matches 7 bases. Germline CDR1 SGHVS, CDR2 FNYEAQ. V lost 5 bases, J lost 0 bases, and 7 bases stayed unmatched. This CDR3 has 16 residues.

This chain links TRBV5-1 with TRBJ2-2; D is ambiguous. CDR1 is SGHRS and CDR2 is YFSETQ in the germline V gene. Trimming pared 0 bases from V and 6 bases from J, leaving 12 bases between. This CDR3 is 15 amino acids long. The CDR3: CASSLETNPPGELFF. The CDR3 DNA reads TGCGCCAGCAGCTTGGAGACCAATCCACCCGGGGAGCTGTTTTTT.

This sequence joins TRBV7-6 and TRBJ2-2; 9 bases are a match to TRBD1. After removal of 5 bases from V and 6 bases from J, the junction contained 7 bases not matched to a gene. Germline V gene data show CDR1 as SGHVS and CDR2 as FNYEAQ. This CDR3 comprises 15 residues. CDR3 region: CASSAIHRGPGELFF. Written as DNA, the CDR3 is TGTGCCAGCAGCGCTATCCACAGGGGGCCCGGGGAGCTGTTTTTT.

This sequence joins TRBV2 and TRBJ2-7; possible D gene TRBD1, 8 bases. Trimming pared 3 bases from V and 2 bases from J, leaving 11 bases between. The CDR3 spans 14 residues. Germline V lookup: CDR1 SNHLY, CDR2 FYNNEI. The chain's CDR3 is CASSDTGGAYEQYF. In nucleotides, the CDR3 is TGTGCCAGCAGTGACACAGGGGGGGCCTACGAGCAGTACTTC.

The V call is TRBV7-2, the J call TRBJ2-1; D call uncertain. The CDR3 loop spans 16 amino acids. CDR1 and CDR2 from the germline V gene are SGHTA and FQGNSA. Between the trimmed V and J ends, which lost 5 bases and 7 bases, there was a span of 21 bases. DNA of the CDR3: TGTGCCAGCAGCATCGGACCCTCACGGTTGGTAAATGAGCAGTTCTTC. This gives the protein CASSIGPSRLVNEQFF. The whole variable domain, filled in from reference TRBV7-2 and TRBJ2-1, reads GAGVSQSPSNKVTEKGKDVELRCDPISGHTALYWYRQSLGQGLEFLIYFQGNSAPDKSGLPSDRFSAERTGGSVSTLTIQRTQQEDSAVYLCASSIGPSRLVNEQFFGPGTRLTVL.

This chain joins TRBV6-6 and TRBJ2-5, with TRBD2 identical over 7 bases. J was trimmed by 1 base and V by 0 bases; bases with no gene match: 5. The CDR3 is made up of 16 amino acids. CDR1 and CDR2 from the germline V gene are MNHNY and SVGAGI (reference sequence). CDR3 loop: CASSYSSGAGQETQYF. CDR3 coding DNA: TGTGCCAGCAGTTACTCGAGCGGGGCAGGCCAAGAGACCCAGTACTTC.

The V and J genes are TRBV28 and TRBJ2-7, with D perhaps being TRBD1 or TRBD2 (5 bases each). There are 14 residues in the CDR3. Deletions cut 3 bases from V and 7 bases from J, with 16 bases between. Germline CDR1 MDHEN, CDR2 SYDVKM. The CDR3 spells CASSFRDPLREQYF. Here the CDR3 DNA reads TGTGCCAGCAGTTTCCGGGACCCCCTCCGGGAGCAGTACTTC.

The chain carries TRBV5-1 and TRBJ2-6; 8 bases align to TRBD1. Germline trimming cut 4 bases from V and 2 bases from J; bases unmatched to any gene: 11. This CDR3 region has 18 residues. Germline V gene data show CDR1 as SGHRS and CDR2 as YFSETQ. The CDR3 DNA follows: TGCGCCAGCAGCCTCTTGGCAGGGGGCGCGACTGGGGCCAACGTCCTGACTTTC. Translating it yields CASSLLAGGATGANVLTF.

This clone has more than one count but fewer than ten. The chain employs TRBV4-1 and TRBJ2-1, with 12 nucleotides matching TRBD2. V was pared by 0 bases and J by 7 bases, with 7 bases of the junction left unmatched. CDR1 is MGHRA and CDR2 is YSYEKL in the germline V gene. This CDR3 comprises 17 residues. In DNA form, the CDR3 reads TGCGCCAGCAGCCAAGATGAGGAGACTAGCGGGAGTAATGAGCAGTTCTTC. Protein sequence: CASSQDEETSGSNEQFF.

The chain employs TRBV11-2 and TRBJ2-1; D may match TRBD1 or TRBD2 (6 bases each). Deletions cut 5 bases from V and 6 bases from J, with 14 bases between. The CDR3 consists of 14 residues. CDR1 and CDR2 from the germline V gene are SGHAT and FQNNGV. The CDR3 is CASSARGQINEQFF. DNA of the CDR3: TGTGCCAGCAGCGCCCGGGGGCAAATCAATGAGCAGTTCTTC.

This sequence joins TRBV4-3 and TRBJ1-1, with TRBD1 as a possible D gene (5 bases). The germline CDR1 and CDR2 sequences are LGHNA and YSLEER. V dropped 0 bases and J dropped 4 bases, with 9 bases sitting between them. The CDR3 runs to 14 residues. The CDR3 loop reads CASSQDRVSTEAFF. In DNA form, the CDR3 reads TGCGCCAGCAGCCAAGACAGGGTGAGCACTGAAGCTTTCTTT.

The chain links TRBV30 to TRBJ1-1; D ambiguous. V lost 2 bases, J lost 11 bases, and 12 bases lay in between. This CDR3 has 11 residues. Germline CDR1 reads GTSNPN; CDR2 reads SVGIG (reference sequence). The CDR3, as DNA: TGTGCCTGGAGTTATGTTTTTTGGGCTTTCTTT. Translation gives CAWSYVFWAFF. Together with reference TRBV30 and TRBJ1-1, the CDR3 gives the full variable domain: SQTIHQWPATLVQPVGSPLSLECTVEGTSNPNLYWYRQAAGRGLQLLFYSVGIGQISSEVPQNLSASRPQDRQFILSSKKLLLSDSGFYLCAWSYVFWAFFGQGTRLTVV.

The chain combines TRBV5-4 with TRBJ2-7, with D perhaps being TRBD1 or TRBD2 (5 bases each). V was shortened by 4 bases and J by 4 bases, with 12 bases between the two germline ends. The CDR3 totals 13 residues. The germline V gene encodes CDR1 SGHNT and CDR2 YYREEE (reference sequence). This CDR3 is CASSRGTPYEQYF. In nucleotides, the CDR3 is TGTGCCAGCAGCCGTGGGACCCCTTACGAGCAGTACTTC.

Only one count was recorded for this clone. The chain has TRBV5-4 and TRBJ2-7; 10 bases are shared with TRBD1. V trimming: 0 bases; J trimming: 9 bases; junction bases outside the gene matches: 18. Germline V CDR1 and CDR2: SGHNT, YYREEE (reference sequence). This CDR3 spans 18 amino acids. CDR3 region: CASSLDSSLTGGNPGQYF. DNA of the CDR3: TGTGCCAGCAGCTTGGATTCCTCCTTGACAGGGGGCAATCCGGGGCAGTACTTC. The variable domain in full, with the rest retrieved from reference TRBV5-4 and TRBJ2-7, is ETGVTQSPTHLIKTRGQQVTLRCSSQSGHNTVSWYQQALGQGPQFIFQYYREEENGRGNFPPRFSGLQFPNYSSELNVNALELDDSALYLCASSLDSSLTGGNPGQYFGPGTRLTVT.

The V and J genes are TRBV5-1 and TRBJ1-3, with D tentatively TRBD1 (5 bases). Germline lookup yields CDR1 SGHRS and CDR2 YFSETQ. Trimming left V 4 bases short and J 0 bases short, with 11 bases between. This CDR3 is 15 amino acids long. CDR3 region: CASSPRQHSGNTIYF. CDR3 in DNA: TGCGCCAGCAGCCCAAGACAGCACTCTGGAAACACCATATATTTT. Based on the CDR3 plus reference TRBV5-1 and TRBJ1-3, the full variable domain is KAGVTQTPRYLIKTRGQQVTLSCSPISGHRSVSWYQQTPGQGLQFLFEYFSETQRNKGNFPGRFSGRQFSNSRSEMNVSTLELGDSALYLCASSPRQHSGNTIYFGEGSWLTVV.

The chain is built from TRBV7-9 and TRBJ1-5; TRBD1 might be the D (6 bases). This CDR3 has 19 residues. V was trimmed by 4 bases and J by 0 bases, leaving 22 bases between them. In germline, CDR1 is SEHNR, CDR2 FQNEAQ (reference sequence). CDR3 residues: CASSYAGGAGKHSNQPQHF. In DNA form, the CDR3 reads TGTGCCAGCAGCTACGCCGGGGGGGCGGGCAAGCATAGCAATCAGCCCCAGCATTTT.

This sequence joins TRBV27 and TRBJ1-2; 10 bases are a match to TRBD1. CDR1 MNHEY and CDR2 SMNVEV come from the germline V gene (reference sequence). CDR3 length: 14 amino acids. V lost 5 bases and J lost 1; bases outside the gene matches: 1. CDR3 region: CASSRDRGNYGYTF. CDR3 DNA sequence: TGTGCCAGCAGTCGGGACAGGGGTAACTATGGCTACACCTTC.

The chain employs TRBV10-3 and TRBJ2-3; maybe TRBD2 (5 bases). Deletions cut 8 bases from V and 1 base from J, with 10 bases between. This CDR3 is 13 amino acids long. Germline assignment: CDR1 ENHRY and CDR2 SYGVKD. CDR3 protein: CAIRGIGTDTQYF. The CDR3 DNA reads TGTGCCATCCGAGGGATCGGCACAGATACGCAGTATTTT.